These 3 T cell receptor beta chains came from one sample sequenced in a study of blood T cell repertoires in COVID-19. Using immunoSEQ multiplex PCR, the repertoire was profiled, and TCRdb retains in-frame clones only, with some absent. The table shows about 74,000 clones, with 80% to 90% occurring only once. Sequencing was carried out using peripheral blood. These receptors were obtained from an elderly woman with active or convalescent COVID-19.

V gene TRBV7-6 combines with J gene TRBJ2-7, with 7 bases matching TRBD1. Trimming at V came to 5 bases and at J to 2 bases, leaving 9 bases not matched to a gene. The CDR3 loop spans 15 amino acids. Germline CDR1 and CDR2: SGHVS and FNYEAQ. For the CDR3, the DNA is TGTGCCAGCAGCCAGAGAGGGGGCACCGCCTACGAGCAGTACTTC. Translation: CASSQRGGTAYEQYF.

V gene TRBV7-9 combines with J gene TRBJ2-4; maybe TRBD1 (5 bases). This CDR3 is 15 amino acids long. The V and J ends lost 3 bases and 7 bases respectively, with 16 bases between them. Germline V gene sequence: CDR1 SEHNR, CDR2 FQNEAQ (reference sequence). This chain's CDR3 is CASSLAGLGRNIQYF. In DNA form, the CDR3 reads TGTGCCAGCAGCTTGGCAGGGCTTGGAAGGAACATTCAGTACTTC.

DNA of the CDR3: TGTGCCAGCAGCGCTCTAGCTTTCACAGATACGCAGTATTTT. Residues: CASSALAFTDTQYF. The chain has TRBV11-2 and TRBJ2-3; TRBD2 might be the D (5 bases). This CDR3 region has 14 residues. Trimming cost V 5 bases and J 2 bases, with 11 bases left between them. Germline CDR1 is SGHAT and CDR2 is FQNNGV.